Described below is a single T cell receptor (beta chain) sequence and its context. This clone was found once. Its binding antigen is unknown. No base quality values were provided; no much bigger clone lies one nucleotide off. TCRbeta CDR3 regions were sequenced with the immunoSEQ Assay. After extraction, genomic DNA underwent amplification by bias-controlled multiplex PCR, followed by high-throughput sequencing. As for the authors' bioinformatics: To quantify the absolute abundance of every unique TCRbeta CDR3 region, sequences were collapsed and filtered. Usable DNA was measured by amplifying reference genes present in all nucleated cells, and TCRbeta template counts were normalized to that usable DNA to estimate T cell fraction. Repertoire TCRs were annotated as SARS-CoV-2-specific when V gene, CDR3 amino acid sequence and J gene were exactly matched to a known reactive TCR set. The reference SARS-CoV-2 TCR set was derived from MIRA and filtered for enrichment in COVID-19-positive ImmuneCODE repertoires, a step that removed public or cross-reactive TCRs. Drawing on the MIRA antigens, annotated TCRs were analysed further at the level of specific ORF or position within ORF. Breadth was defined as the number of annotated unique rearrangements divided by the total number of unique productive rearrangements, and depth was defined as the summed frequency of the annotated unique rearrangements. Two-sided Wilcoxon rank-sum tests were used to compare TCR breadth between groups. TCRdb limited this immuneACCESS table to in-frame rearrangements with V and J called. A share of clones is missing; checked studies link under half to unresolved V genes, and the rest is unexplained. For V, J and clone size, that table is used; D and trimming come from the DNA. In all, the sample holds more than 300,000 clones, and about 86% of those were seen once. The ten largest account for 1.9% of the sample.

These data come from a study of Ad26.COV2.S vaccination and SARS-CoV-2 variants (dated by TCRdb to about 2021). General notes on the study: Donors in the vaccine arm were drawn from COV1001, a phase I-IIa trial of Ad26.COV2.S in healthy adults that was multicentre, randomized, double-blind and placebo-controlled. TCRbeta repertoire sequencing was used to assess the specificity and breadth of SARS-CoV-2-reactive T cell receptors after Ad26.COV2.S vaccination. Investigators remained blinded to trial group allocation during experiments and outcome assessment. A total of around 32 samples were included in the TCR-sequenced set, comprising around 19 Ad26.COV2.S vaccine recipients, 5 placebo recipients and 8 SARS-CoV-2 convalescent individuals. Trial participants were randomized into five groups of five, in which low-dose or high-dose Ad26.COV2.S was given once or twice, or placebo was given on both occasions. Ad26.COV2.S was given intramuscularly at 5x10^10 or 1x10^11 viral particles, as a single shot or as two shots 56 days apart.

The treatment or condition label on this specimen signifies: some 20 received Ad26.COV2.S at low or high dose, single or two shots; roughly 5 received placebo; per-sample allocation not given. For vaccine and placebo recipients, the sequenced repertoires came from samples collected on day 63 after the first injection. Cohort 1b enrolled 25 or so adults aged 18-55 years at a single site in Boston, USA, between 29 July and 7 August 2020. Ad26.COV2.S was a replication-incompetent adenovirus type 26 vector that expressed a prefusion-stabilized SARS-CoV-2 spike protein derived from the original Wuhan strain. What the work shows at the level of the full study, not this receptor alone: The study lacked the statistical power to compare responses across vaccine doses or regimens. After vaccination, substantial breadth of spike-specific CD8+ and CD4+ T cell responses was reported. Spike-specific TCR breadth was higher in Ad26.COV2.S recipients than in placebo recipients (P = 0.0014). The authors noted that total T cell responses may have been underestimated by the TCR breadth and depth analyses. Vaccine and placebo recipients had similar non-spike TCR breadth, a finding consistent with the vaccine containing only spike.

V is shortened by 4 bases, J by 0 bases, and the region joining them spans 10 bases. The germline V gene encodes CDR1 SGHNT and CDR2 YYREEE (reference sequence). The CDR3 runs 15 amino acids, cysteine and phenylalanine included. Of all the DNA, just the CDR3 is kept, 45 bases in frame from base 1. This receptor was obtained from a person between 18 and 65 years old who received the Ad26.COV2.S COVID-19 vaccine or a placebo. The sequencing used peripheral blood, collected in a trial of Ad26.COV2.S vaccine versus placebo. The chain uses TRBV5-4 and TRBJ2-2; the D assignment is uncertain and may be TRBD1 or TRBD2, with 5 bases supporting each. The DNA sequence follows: TGTGCCAGCAGCGCCGGGACGGCGAACACCGGGGAGCTGTTTTTT. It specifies CASSAGTANTGELFF.